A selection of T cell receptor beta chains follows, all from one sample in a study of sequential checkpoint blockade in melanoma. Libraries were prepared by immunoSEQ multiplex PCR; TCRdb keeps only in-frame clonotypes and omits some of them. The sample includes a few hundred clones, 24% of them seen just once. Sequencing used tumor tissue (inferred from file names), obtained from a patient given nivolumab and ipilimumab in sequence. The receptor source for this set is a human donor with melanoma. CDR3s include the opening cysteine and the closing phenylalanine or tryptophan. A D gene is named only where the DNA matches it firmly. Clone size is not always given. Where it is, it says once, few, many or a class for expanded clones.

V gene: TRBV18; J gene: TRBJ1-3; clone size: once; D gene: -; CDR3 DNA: TGTGCCAGCTCACCCGGGGGACTTACCTCTGGAAACACCATATATTTT; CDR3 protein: CASSPGGLTSGNTIYF
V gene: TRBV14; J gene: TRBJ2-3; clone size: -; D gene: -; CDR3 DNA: TGTGCCAGCAGCCATTGGACACTGAAAGATACGCAGTATTTT; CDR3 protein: CASSHWTLKDTQYF
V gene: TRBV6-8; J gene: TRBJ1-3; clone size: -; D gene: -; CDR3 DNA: TGTGCCAGCAGTTACATCGGGGGCACTGGAAACACCATATATTTT; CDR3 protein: CASSYIGGTGNTIYF
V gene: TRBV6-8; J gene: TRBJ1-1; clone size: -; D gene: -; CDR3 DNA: TGTGCCAGCAGTCTCCCCGACGGTTTGAACACTGAAGCTTTCTTT; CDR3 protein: CASSLPDGLNTEAFF
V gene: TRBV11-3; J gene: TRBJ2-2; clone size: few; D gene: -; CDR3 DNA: TGTGCCAGCAGCTTGGGCCTAGGGTCCGGGGAGCTGTTTTTT; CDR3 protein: CASSLGLGSGELFF
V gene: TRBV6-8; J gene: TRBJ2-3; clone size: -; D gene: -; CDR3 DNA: TGTGCCAGCAGTTATTGGGGCGGGGCAGTGAGCACAGATACGCAGTATTTT; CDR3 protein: CASSYWGGAVSTDTQYF
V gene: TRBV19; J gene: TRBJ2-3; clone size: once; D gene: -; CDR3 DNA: TGTGCCAGTAGTTCCGGGCCGAGCATTGGTGATACGCAGTATTTT; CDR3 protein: CASSSGPSIGDTQYF
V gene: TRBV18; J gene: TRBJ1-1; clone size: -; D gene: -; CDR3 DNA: TGTGCCAGCTCACTCAGGAACCTGAACACTGAAGCTTTCTTT; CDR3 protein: CASSLRNLNTEAFF
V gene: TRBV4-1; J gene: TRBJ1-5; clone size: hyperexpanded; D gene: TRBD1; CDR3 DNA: TGCGCCAGCAGCCAGACAGGGGATAATCAGCCCCAGCATTTT; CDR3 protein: CASSQTGDNQPQHF
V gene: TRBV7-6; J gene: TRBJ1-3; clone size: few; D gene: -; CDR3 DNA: TGTGCCAGCACCCCCAGAGGGGGGATTTCTGGAAACACCATATATTTT; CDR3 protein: CASTPRGGISGNTIYF
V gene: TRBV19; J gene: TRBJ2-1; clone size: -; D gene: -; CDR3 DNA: TGTGCCGCCGTGGATAGGTCCTACAATGAGCAGTTCTTC; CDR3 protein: CAAVDRSYNEQFF
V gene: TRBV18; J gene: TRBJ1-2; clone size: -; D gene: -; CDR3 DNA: TGTGCCAGCTCACCCCTCCCGGCGGCCTCCGTCAACTATGGCTACACCTTC; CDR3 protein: CASSPLPAASVNYGYTF
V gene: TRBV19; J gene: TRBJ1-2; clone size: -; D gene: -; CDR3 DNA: TGTGCCAGTAGTCACGACATGGCTGGCTACACCTTC; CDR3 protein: CASSHDMAGYTF
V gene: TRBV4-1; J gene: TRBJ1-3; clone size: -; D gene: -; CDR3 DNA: TGCGCCAGCAGCCAAGGGACTCCGGGAGGAAACACCATATATTTT; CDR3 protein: CASSQGTPGGNTIYF
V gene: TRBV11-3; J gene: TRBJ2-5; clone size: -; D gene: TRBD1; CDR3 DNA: TGTGCCAGCAGCTTAGGACAGGGGGCAGAGACCCAGTACTTC; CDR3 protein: CASSLGQGAETQYF
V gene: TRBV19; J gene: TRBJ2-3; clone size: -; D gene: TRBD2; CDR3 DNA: TGTGCCAGTATTAGCGGGGGTGCCCCAGATACGCAGTATTTT; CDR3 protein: CASISGGAPDTQYF
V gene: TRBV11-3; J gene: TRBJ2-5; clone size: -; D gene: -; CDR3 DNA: TGTGCCAGCAGCTTAGGCAGTCTCCCTTCGGAGACCCAGTACTTC; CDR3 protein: CASSLGSLPSETQYF
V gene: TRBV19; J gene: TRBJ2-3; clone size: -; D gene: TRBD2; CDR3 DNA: TGTGCCAGTAGTACCGGACTAGCGAGCACAGATACGCAGTATTTT; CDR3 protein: CASSTGLASTDTQYF
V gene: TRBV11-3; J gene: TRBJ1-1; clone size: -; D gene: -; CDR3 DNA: TGTGCCAGCAGCTTATATGGAGGGTCGAACACTGAAGCTTTCTTT; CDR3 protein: CASSLYGGSNTEAFF
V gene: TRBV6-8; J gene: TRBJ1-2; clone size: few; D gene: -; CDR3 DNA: TGTGCCCACGGCCGGGGGACGAACTATGGCTACACCTTC; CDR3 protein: CAHGRGTNYGYTF
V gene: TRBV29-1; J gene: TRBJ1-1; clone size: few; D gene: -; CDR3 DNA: TGCAGCGTTGAAGGGAAGCGCGGCCCTGGTGAAGCTTTCTTT; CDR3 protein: CSVEGKRGPGEAFF
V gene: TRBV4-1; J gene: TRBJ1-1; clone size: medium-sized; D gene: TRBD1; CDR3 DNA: TGCGCCAGCAGCGTTGGAGGGGGCAGGGACACTGAAGCTTTCTTT; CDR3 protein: CASSVGGGRDTEAFF
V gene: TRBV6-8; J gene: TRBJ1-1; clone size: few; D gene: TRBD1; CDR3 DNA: TGTGCCAGCAGTCTTGACAGGGGGGGAACTGAAGCTTTCTTT; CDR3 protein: CASSLDRGGTEAFF
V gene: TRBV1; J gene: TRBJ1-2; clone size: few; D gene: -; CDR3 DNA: TGCGCCAGCAGCCAAGATTGGGGGGGCTCATATGGCTACACCTTC; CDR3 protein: CASSQDWGGSYGYTF
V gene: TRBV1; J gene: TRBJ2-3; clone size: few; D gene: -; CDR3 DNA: TGCGCCAGCAGCCACCCGGGACTCCTCAGCGATACGCAGTATTTT; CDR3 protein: CASSHPGLLSDTQYF
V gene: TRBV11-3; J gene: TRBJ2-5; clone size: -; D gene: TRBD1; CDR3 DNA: TGTGCCAGCAGCCCCCTTTATGGGACAGGGGGTGAAACAGAGACCCAGTACTTC; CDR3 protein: CASSPLYGTGGETETQYF
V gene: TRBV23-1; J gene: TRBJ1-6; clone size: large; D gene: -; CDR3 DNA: TGCGCCAGCAGCTTGGGGCAGGGGATTGATTCACCCCTCCACTTT; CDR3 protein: CASSLGQGIDSPLHF
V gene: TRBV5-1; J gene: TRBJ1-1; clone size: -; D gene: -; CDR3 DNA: TGCGCCAGCAGCTTGGTTTCGGCTGTCACCAACACTGAAGCTTTCTTT; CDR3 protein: CASSLVSAVTNTEAFF
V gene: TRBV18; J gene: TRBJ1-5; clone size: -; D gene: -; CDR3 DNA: TGTGCCAGCTCGGCTGCCCCCGGGAGGCAGCCCCAGCATTTT; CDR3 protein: CASSAAPGRQPQHF
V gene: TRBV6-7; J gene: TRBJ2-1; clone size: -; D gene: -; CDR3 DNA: TGTGCCAGCAGCGACCAGGGGGGCCATGAGCAGTTCTTC; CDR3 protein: CASSDQGGHEQFF
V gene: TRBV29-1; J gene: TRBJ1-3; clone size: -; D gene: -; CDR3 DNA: TGCAGCGTTGAGGCGGGGGGAGCGACTGGAAACACCATATATTTT; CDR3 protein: CSVEAGGATGNTIYF
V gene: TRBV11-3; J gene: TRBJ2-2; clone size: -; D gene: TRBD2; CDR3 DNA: TGTGCCAGCAGCTGGGGGACTAGCACCACCGGGGAGCTGTTTTTT; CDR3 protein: CASSWGTSTTGELFF
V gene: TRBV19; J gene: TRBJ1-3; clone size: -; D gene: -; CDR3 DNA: TGTGCCAGTGCCTATGGAGCGCATTCTGGAAACACCATATATTTT; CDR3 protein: CASAYGAHSGNTIYF
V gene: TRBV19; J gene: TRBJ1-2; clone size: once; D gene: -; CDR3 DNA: TGTGCCAGTAGCCCGGACCGGGGGACGGCGCCCTTAGGCTACACCTTC; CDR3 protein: CASSPDRGTAPLGYTF
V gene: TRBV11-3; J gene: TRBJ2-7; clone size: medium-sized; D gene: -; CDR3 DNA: TGTGCCAGCAGCTTCGGGACTGGTACCTACGAGCAGTACTTC; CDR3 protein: CASSFGTGTYEQYF
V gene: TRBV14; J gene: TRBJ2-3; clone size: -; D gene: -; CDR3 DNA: TGTGCCAGCAGCCAGGCTGCGGGTTGGGCGGCGCAGTATTTT; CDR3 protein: CASSQAAGWAAQYF
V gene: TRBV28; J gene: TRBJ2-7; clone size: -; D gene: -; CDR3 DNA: TGTGCCAGCAGTTTATCGGGGGCGAGGGACCAAGACTTC; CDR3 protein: CASSLSGARDQDF
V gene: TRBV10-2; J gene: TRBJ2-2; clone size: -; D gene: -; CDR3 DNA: TGCGCCAGCAATCAGCGCGGGCCGGCTGGCGCCGGGGAGCTGTTTTTT; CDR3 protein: CASNQRGPAGAGELFF
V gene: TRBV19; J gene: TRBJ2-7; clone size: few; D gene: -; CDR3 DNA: TGTGCCAGTAGTCCCATAGGGGTCCACGAGCAGTACTTC; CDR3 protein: CASSPIGVHEQYF
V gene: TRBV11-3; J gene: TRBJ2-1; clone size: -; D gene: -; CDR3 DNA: TGTGCCAGCAGTTCCACTGGATCCTACAATGAGCAGTTCTTC; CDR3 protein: CASSSTGSYNEQFF
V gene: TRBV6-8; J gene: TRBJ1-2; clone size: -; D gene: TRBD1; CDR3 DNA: TGTGCCAGCAGTTACCAGGGGACAGGGGTTGATGGCTACACCTTC; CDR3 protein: CASSYQGTGVDGYTF
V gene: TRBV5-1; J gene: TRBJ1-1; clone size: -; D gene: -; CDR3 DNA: TGCGCCAGCAGCTCGCAGACAGGCAGCACTGAAGCTTTCTTT; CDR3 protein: CASSSQTGSTEAFF
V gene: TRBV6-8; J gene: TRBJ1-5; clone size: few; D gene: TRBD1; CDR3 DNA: TGTGCCAGCAGTTACTCGGACAGGAGTCATCAGCCCCAGCATTTT; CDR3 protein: CASSYSDRSHQPQHF
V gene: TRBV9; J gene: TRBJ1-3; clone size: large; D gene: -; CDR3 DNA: TGTGCCAGCAGCGAGGCCCTCGTAGGAAACACCATATATTTT; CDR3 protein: CASSEALVGNTIYF
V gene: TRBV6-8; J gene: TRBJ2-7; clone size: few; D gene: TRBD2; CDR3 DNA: TGTGCCACCAACCCGGGGGGGACACGAACCCACGAGCAGTACTTC; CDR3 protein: CATNPGGTRTHEQYF